These 27 T cell receptor beta chains share one sample of origin, sequenced in a study of T cells in Graves' hyperthyroidism and ophthalmopathy. RNA transcripts served as the template for amplifying TCR beta CDR3 regions. Using the HTBI primer set, a first-round RT-PCR was run on the TCR CDR3. TCRdb re-called the multiplex PCR reads through MiXCR, storing one row per CDR3 protein. The sample shows 300,000 to 450,000 distinct CDR3 sequences, around 18% of them seen only once. Sequencing was done on a sample of blood. These receptors were taken from a middle-aged woman with Graves' ophthalmopathy.

This clonotype was counted at least ten times. The chain has TRBV7-2 and TRBJ1-1; D is perhaps TRBD1 (5 bases). V was cut by 2 bases and J by 5 bases, with 21 bases left in between. Germline CDR1 SGHTA, CDR2 FQGNSA. This CDR3 comprises 17 residues. CDR3 protein: CASSLKPRAIIGTEAFF. The CDR3 DNA sequence: TGTGCCAGCAGCTTAAAGCCCAGGGCCATCATAGGGACTGAAGCTTTCTTT.

The chain links TRBV6-1 to TRBJ2-7, with 8 bases fitting TRBD1. CDR1 and CDR2 from the germline V gene are MNHNS and SASEGT. The CDR3 sequence is 14 residues long. V lost 7 bases to trimming and J lost 2 bases; unmatched junction nucleotides: 7. Here the CDR3 DNA reads TGTGCCAGCATCCGGGACAGGATGGCCTACGAGCAGTACTTC. As protein: CASIRDRMAYEQYF.

This clonotype was counted at least ten times. The genes are TRBV27 and TRBJ1-2; D may be TRBD1 (6 bases). CDR3 size: 13 residues. Germline CDR1 MNHEY, CDR2 SMNVEV (reference sequence). Trimming cost V 6 bases and J 6 bases, with 14 bases left between them. The CDR3 nucleotides are TGTGCCAGCAGCGGGACATCGTGGGATGGCTACACCTTC. This codes for CASSGTSWDGYTF.

CDR3 region: CASSYVNYYGYTF. In DNA form, the CDR3 reads TGTGCCAGCAGTTACGTAAACTACTATGGCTACACCTTC. The chain has TRBV6-5 and TRBJ1-2; D remains unclear. The V and J ends lost 2 bases and 3 bases respectively, with 7 bases between them. The CDR3 is made up of 13 amino acids. In germline, CDR1 is MNHEY, CDR2 SVGAGI.

In this sample, this clonotype turned up many times. The chain has TRBV27 and TRBJ2-7, with a possible D match to TRBD2 (7 bases). This CDR3 has 15 residues. V was pared by 1 base and J by 2 bases, with 12 bases between. Per the germline V gene, CDR1 is MNHEY and CDR2 is SMNVEV (reference sequence). In DNA form, the CDR3 reads TGTGCCAGCAGTTTATATGGGGAGGGGGCCTACGAGCAGTACTTC. Translated, it gives CASSLYGEGAYEQYF.

This clonotype turned up a few times. V gene TRBV6-1 combines with J gene TRBJ1-1; D remains unclear. CDR3 size: 16 residues. Trimming took off 2 bases at V and 1 base at J, with 14 bases between the two ends. The germline V gene encodes CDR1 MNHNS and CDR2 SASEGT. As DNA, the CDR3 is TGTGCCAGCAGTGAACTACGGCCGAGACCGAACACTGAAGCTTTCTTT. Its translation is CASSELRPRPNTEAFF.

This clonotype appeared many times. The chain uses TRBV6-5 and TRBJ2-7; 8 bases match TRBD1. The V gene's germline CDR1 is MNHEY and CDR2 SVGAGI. The CDR3 has 16 amino acids. The trim removed 0 bases at V and 1 base at J, leaving 5 bases unmatched. CDR3 in amino acids: CASSYSRQGSSYEQYF. The DNA for the CDR3 is TGTGCCAGCAGTTACTCGAGACAGGGGTCATCCTACGAGCAGTACTTC.

This clonotype was seen only a few times. The J gene is TRBJ1-1, the V gene TRBV18; TRBD1 agrees at 7 bases. This CDR3 has 15 residues. V lost 3 bases and J lost 0; bases outside the gene matches: 4. Germline V gives CDR1 KGHSH, CDR2 LQKENI. CDR3 loop: CASSPGTDLNTEAFF. The CDR3 DNA reads as TGTGCCAGCTCACCTGGGACAGATCTGAACACTGAAGCTTTCTTT.

This clonotype was picked up many times. The rearrangement links TRBV25-1 to TRBJ2-7; D may be TRBD1 (5 bases). Germline V gene sequence: CDR1 MGHDK, CDR2 SYGVNS. V was cut by 1 base and J by 9 bases, with 16 bases left in between. The CDR3 runs 14 residues. CDR3: CASSESGRVPAQYF. In DNA form, the CDR3 reads TGTGCCAGCAGTGAATCCGGCAGGGTTCCCGCGCAGTACTTC.

At least ten counts were recorded for this clonotype. This chain links TRBV6-1 with TRBJ1-1; D is perhaps TRBD1 (6 bases). V was clipped by 4 bases and J by 8 bases, with 8 bases between them. CDR3 length equals 11 residues. CDR1 and CDR2 from the germline V gene are MNHNS and SASEGT. CDR3 sequence (DNA): TGTGCCAGCAGTGGGACAGCAGAAGCTTTCTTT. It translates to CASSGTAEAFF.

The V call is TRBV6-5, the J call TRBJ1-1; D is unclear. V was trimmed by 2 bases and J by 1 base, leaving 11 bases between them. The CDR3 is 15 amino acids. Germline V gene sequence: CDR1 MNHEY, CDR2 SVGAGI. The CDR3 region has the DNA TGTGCCAGCAGTTACAGGAGGGTCTGGAACACTGAAGCTTTCTTT. It encodes CASSYRRVWNTEAFF.

A single count supports this clonotype. This chain connects TRBV12-3 or TRBV12-4 to TRBJ2-7; tentative D call: TRBD1 (5 bases). The length of the CDR3 is 12 residues. The V end was cut by 11 bases, the J end by 3 bases, with 14 bases between. In nucleotides, the CDR3 is TGTGCCGGCACACCAGGGATCTACGAGCAGTACTTC. Translating it yields CAGTPGIYEQYF.

The chain is built from TRBV12-3 or TRBV12-4 and TRBJ2-7; 8 bases are shared with TRBD1. The CDR3 totals 15 residues. With 6 bases clipped from V and 2 bases from J, the junction kept 9 bases outside the gene matches. The CDR3 reads CASSPMDREAYEQYF. The CDR3 DNA reads TGTGCCAGCAGCCCCATGGACAGGGAGGCCTACGAGCAGTACTTC.

Many counts were recorded for this clonotype. The chain links TRBV28 to TRBJ1-5; D perhaps matches TRBD1 (5 bases). Germline CDR1 is MDHEN and CDR2 is SYDVKM. CDR3 length: 16 residues. V was trimmed by 3 bases and J by 0 bases, leaving 12 bases between them. As DNA, the CDR3 is TGTGCCAGCAGTTTGCAGGGAGGTTATAGCAATCAGCCCCAGCATTTT. This encodes CASSLQGGYSNQPQHF.

This clonotype was detected ten times or more. This sequence joins TRBV28 and TRBJ2-7; D not resolved. Trimming took 2 bases from V and 3 from J, leaving 11 bases between them. The CDR3 is 14 residues long. CDR1 and CDR2 from the germline V gene are MDHEN and SYDVKM. CDR3 sequence reads: CASSLASFGYEQYF. DNA for the CDR3: TGTGCCAGCAGTTTAGCCAGCTTCGGCTACGAGCAGTACTTC.

This clonotype was seen repeatedly, ten times or more. This rearrangement joins TRBV30 to TRBJ1-1; D is unclear. The V gene's germline CDR1 is GTSNPN and CDR2 SVGIG (reference sequence). The germline V and J ends were trimmed by 4 bases and 11 bases, with 14 bases remaining between them. The CDR3 is 11 residues long. The CDR3 reads CAWTLTARAFF. CDR3 DNA sequence: TGTGCCTGGACCCTAACGGCGAGGGCTTTCTTT.

This chain connects TRBV19 to TRBJ1-1; D is possibly TRBD1 (5 bases). This CDR3 spans 15 amino acids. The V and J ends lost 5 bases and 2 bases respectively, with 15 bases between them. Germline CDR1 is LNHDA and CDR2 is SQIVND (reference sequence). CDR3: CASSDRDGVNTEAFF. CDR3 sequence (DNA): TGTGCCAGTAGTGACCGGGACGGTGTAAACACTGAAGCTTTCTTT.

The table lists this clonotype with many counts. The chain recombines TRBV24-1 with TRBJ1-1; D call uncertain. The CDR3 contains 15 residues. CDR1 KGHDR and CDR2 SFDVKD come from the germline V gene. V lost 4 bases to trimming and J lost 1 base, with 12 bases between them. In DNA form, the CDR3 reads TGTGCCACCAGTGACCCGGACGGAGGGAACACTGAAGCTTTCTTT. It encodes CATSDPDGGNTEAFF.

Many counts were recorded for this clonotype. CDR3 in DNA: TGTGCCAGCAGCGTGGCCGGACAGGGGGGGAATCAGCCCCAGCATTTT. Amino acid sequence: CASSVAGQGGNQPQHF. The chain links TRBV5-5 to TRBJ1-5; 10 bases align to TRBD1. V was pared by 4 bases and J by 4 bases, with 8 bases of the junction left unmatched. Germline V lookup: CDR1 SGHKS, CDR2 YYEKEE (reference sequence). This CDR3 comprises 16 residues.

There are a few counts of this clonotype. This chain joins TRBV6-5 and TRBJ2-7, with D unclear. The CDR3 runs 13 residues. V was pared by 0 bases and J by 6 bases, with 9 bases between. Germline V lookup: CDR1 MNHEY, CDR2 SVGAGI. Here the CDR3 DNA reads TGTGCCAGCAGTTACTCTAAGACTGGCGAGCAGTACTTC. Translating it yields CASSYSKTGEQYF.

This clonotype turned up a few times. At one boundary the junction diverges from the germline segment, which might be a read error. The V and J genes are TRBV28 and TRBJ2-7, with D unclear. The CDR3 spans 12 residues. Germline CDR1 is MDHEN and CDR2 is SYDVKM. The CDR3 reads CASSLPGYKQYF. The CDR3 nucleotides read TGTGCCAGCTCCCTCCCGGGCTACAAGCAGTACTTC.

There are many counts of this clonotype. The chain recombines TRBV28 with TRBJ1-1; a weak D match, TRBD1 (6 bases). V lost 5 bases, J lost 5 bases, and 21 bases lay in between. Germline values: CDR1 MDHEN, CDR2 SYDVKM. The length of the CDR3 is 16 residues. The CDR3 DNA is TGTGCCAGCAGTCTCCTTGGGGGGGCGTCTTTGACTGAAGCTTTCTTT. Its translation: CASSLLGGASLTEAFF.

This clonotype was counted many times. Here the CDR3 DNA reads TGTGCCAGCAGTTACGGAGGGGTCAAAAACACTGAAGCTTTCTTT. Translation: CASSYGGVKNTEAFF. V and J are TRBV6-5 and TRBJ1-1; D might be TRBD1 (5 bases). The CDR3 consists of 15 residues. Per the germline V gene, CDR1 is MNHEY and CDR2 is SVGAGI. Between the trimmed V and J ends, which lost 2 bases and 2 bases, there was a span of 12 bases.

This clonotype came up many times. The chain couples TRBV27 to TRBJ1-1; D gene ambiguous. V was trimmed by 7 bases and J by 3 bases, leaving 15 bases between them. The CDR3 loop spans 14 amino acids. CDR1 is MNHEY, CDR2 SMNVEV, per germline (reference sequence). The CDR3 loop is CASTPIGGYTEAFF. In DNA, the CDR3 is TGTGCCAGCACCCCTATTGGCGGCTACACTGAAGCTTTCTTT.

This chain connects TRBV27 to TRBJ2-7; 7 bases are a match to TRBD2. Germline CDR1 is MNHEY and CDR2 is SMNVEV (reference sequence). The CDR3 contains 14 residues. V shed 3 bases, J shed 7 bases, and the junction held 9 bases outside the gene matches. CDR3 coding DNA: TGTGCCAGCAGTTTCCGGGACTACATCTCTGAGCAGTACTTC. This gives the protein CASSFRDYISEQYF.

The V gene is TRBV2, the J gene TRBJ2-5, with D uncertain. The CDR3 extends over 14 amino acids. Germline lookup yields CDR1 SNHLY and CDR2 FYNNEI. V lost 0 bases and J 2 bases, leaving 7 bases between the germline ends. The CDR3 nucleotides read TGTGCCAGCAGTGAAGCACAGTGGCAAGAGACCCAGTACTTC. As protein: CASSEAQWQETQYF.

The chain carries TRBV6-1 and TRBJ2-7; 8 nucleotides match TRBD1. The CDR3 has 15 amino acids. V lost 4 bases to trimming and J lost 1 base; unmatched junction nucleotides: 6. Germline V gene sequence: CDR1 MNHNS, CDR2 SASEGT. The DNA for the CDR3 is TGTGCCAGCAGTGGTCCTCGGACAGGGTCCTACGAGCAGTACTTC. It specifies CASSGPRTGSYEQYF.